This entry lists 21 T cell receptor beta chains sequenced from one sample in a study of blood T cell repertoires in COVID-19 (dated by TCRdb to about 2020). Receptor amplification or capture employed the immunoSEQ multiplex PCR assay. TCRdb mirrors the immuneACCESS table, restricted to in-frame sequences. Some clones are absent from its copies; in checked studies, under half trace to an unresolved V gene, and the reason for the others is unknown. Here the sample has 150,000 to 200,000 clones; approximately 90% occur a single time. The top ten clones comprise 5% of the sample. The sequenced material came from peripheral blood. These receptors were collected from a human donor in a cohort sampled during active COVID-19.

The chain recombines TRBV5-1 with TRBJ1-2; 7 bases map to TRBD1. CDR1 and CDR2 (germline): SGHRS, YFSETQ. This CDR3 region has 13 residues. The J segment lost 3 bases and the V segment lost 5 bases, leaving 4 bases of the junction unmatched. CDR3 in amino acids: CASRRGQDYGYTF. In DNA, the CDR3 is TGCGCCAGCAGGCGAGGACAGGACTATGGCTACACCTTC.

The V and J genes are TRBV3-1 (or the pseudogene TRBV3-2) and TRBJ2-7, with 8 positions matching TRBD2. V lost 3 bases, J lost 1 base, and 2 bases stayed unmatched. Germline assignment: CDR1 LGHDT and CDR2 YNNKEL (reference sequence). The CDR3 spans 14 residues. CDR3 loop: CASSHGRGSYEQYF. The DNA for the CDR3 is TGTGCCAGCAGCCACGGGAGGGGTTCCTACGAGCAGTACTTC.

The chain combines TRBV5-6 with TRBJ1-2; 7 bases line up with TRBD1. This CDR3 contains 16 residues. Germline CDR1 and CDR2: SGHDT and YYEEEE. The junction had 11 bases not matched to a gene; V was cut back by 1 base and J by 5 bases. The CDR3 sequence is CASSLKQGMVNYGYTF. Here the CDR3 DNA reads TGTGCCAGCAGCTTGAAACAGGGGATGGTTAATTATGGCTACACCTTC.

The gene calls are TRBV28 and TRBJ1-1, with 7 bases identical to TRBD1. The CDR3 covers 17 residues. The ends lost 1 base at V and 7 bases at J; junction bases unmatched: 15. CDR1 MDHEN and CDR2 SYDVKM come from the germline V gene. The CDR3 DNA sequence: TGTGCCAGCAGTTTATTTCCGACAGGGTTTAGTAGCGGTGAAGCTTTCTTT. It translates to CASSLFPTGFSSGEAFF.

The chain couples TRBV6-5 to TRBJ2-7; no reliable D call. Germline CDR1 MNHEY, CDR2 SVGAGI. This CDR3 is built from 12 residues. V lost 7 bases and J lost 2, with 9 bases in between. The CDR3 bases are TGTGCCAGCATCTCTCCAGCCTACGAGCAGTACTTC. This gives the protein CASISPAYEQYF.

J is TRBJ2-3 and V is TRBV5-4, with 15 bases identical to TRBD2. Germline V gene lookup returns CDR1 SGHNT and CDR2 YYREEE (reference sequence). J was trimmed by 1 base and V by 4 bases; bases with no gene match: 7. This CDR3 contains 18 residues. The CDR3 bases are TGTGCCAGCAGCCGATGGACTAGCGGGGGGGGTGGCACAGATACGCAGTATTTT. Translation gives CASSRWTSGGGGTDTQYF.

The chain has TRBV6-1 and TRBJ2-7; tentative D call: TRBD1 (6 bases). The CDR3 contains 13 residues. Trimming removed 2 bases from V and 5 bases from J, with 10 bases in between. Germline V lookup: CDR1 MNHNS, CDR2 SASEGT. CDR3 DNA: TGTGCCAGCAGTGAACAGGGGCGGAACGAGCAGTACTTC. It codes for CASSEQGRNEQYF.

The CDR3 sequence is CASRPGLVADEQYF. In DNA form, the CDR3 reads TGCGCCAGCCGACCCGGTTTGGTAGCGGACGAGCAGTACTTC. This sequence joins TRBV5-1 and TRBJ2-7; D is possibly TRBD2 (6 bases). There are 14 residues in the CDR3. The V and J ends lost 7 bases and 5 bases respectively, with 19 bases between them. Germline CDR1 reads SGHRS; CDR2 reads YFSETQ.

The chain combines TRBV27 with TRBJ1-1; tentative D call: TRBD1 (5 bases). Germline CDR1 is MNHEY and CDR2 is SMNVEV (reference sequence). There are 12 residues in the CDR3. V was shortened by 3 bases and J by 8 bases, with 10 bases between the two germline ends. CDR3 protein: CASSFRAGEAFF. In DNA, the CDR3 is TGTGCCAGCAGTTTTCGGGCAGGGGAAGCTTTCTTT.

The chain employs TRBV29-1 and TRBJ1-2; D is unclear. Trimming left V 3 bases short and J 6 bases short, with 8 bases between. This CDR3 region has 11 residues. Per germline, CDR1 SQVTM and CDR2 ANQGSEA. CDR3 loop: CSVDGGDGYTF. As DNA, the CDR3 is TGCAGCGTTGATGGCGGGGATGGCTACACCTTC.

This chain joins TRBV7-9 and TRBJ2-7; TRBD2 aligns across 15 bases. The CDR3 spans 16 residues. CDR1 is SEHNR, CDR2 FQNEAQ, per germline (reference sequence). V trimming: 1 base; J trimming: 5 bases; junction bases outside the gene matches: 3. CDR3 DNA: TGTGCCAGCAGCTTAGGCGGGACTAGCGGGAGGCACGAGCAGTACTTC. It translates to CASSLGGTSGRHEQYF.

This clone has a single count. This chain connects TRBV6-6 to TRBJ1-2; D remains ambiguous. From germline, CDR1 is MNHNY and CDR2 SVGAGI (reference sequence). The CDR3 covers 15 residues. Trimming took 5 bases from V and 0 from J, leaving 13 bases between them. The CDR3 DNA reads TGTGCCAGCAGTGTACCCTGGAGATCTAACTATGGCTACACCTTC. Its protein is CASSVPWRSNYGYTF.

This chain links TRBV7-3 with TRBJ2-5; TRBD1 aligns across 7 bases. Germline values: CDR1 SGHTA, CDR2 FQGTGA. V was pared by 3 bases and J by 2 bases, with 6 bases of the junction left unmatched. The CDR3 contains 15 residues. This chain's CDR3 is CASSLGQRSQETQYF. The CDR3 DNA is TGTGCCAGCAGCTTGGGACAGCGTTCTCAAGAGACCCAGTACTTC.

A few counts support this clone. The chain uses TRBV28 and TRBJ2-1; 8 bases line up with TRBD2. With V trimmed by 2 bases and J by 2 bases, 17 bases remained unmatched. The CDR3 has 20 amino acids. CDR1 and CDR2 from the germline V gene are MDHEN and SYDVKM. The CDR3 sequence is CASSLRNDPHGRGAYNEQFF. The CDR3, as DNA: TGTGCCAGCAGTTTAAGAAACGACCCCCACGGGCGGGGGGCCTACAATGAGCAGTTCTTC.

The V gene is TRBV6-5, the J gene TRBJ1-3, with 7 bases lining up with TRBD1. V lost 5 bases, J lost 6 bases, and 10 bases stayed unmatched. The length of the CDR3 is 15 residues. Germline V lookup: CDR1 MNHEY, CDR2 SVGAGI. The CDR3 region is CASSITQGVENTIYF. The CDR3 bases are TGTGCCAGCAGTATAACGCAGGGGGTCGAAAACACCATATATTTT.

This clone was seen more than once but under ten times. V is TRBV28 and J is TRBJ2-7, with 9 positions matching TRBD1. V lost 7 bases, J lost 4 bases, and 14 bases stayed unmatched. Germline V lookup: CDR1 MDHEN, CDR2 SYDVKM. The CDR3 is made up of 16 amino acids. The CDR3, as DNA: TGTGCCAGCACCCCGCCCAAACAGGGGGCTAGGTACGAGCAGTACTTC. This codes for CASTPPKQGARYEQYF.

This clone was observed a few times. This chain connects TRBV9 to TRBJ2-1; D possibly corresponds to TRBD2 (5 bases). The V gene's germline CDR1 is SGDLS and CDR2 YYNGEE. The CDR3 consists of 11 residues. V was shortened by 4 bases and J by 8 bases, with 7 bases between the two germline ends. The CDR3 protein is CASSLDYEQFF. The CDR3 coding sequence is TGTGCCAGCAGCTTGGACTATGAGCAGTTCTTC. The entire variable domain, with the rest obtained from reference TRBV9 and TRBJ2-1, is as follows: DSGVTQTPKHLITATGQRVTLRCSPRSGDLSVYWYQQSLDQGLQFLIQYYNGEERAKGNILERFSAQQFPDLHSELNLSSLELGDSALYFCASSLDYEQFFGPGTRLTVL.

The chain has TRBV5-8 and TRBJ2-7; D is perhaps TRBD1 (5 bases). CDR1 and CDR2 (germline): SGHTS, YDEGEE. V lost 1 base, J lost 0 bases, and 8 bases lay in between. The CDR3 has 14 residues. In nucleotides, the CDR3 is TGTGCCAGCAGCTTGCAGGGTACCTCCTACGAGCAGTACTTC. The encoded protein is CASSLQGTSYEQYF.

V usage is TRBV20-1 and J usage is TRBJ2-7; no definite D call. Germline CDR1 DFQATT, CDR2 SNEGSKA (reference sequence). This CDR3 spans 12 amino acids. V gave up 3 bases and J gave up 2 bases, with 8 bases separating them. CDR3 nucleotides: TGCAGTGCTAGTCACACCCCCTACGAGCAGTACTTC. Residues: CSASHTPYEQYF.

The rearrangement uses TRBV30 and TRBJ1-1; no clear D. Germline V lookup: CDR1 GTSNPN, CDR2 SVGIG (reference sequence). V lost 2 bases to trimming and J lost 0 bases, with 4 bases between them. This CDR3 is 12 amino acids long. CDR3 residues: CAWSPMNTEAFF. The CDR3 DNA reads as TGTGCCTGGAGTCCCATGAACACTGAAGCTTTCTTT. Combining the CDR3 with reference TRBV30 and TRBJ1-1 gives the whole variable domain SQTIHQWPATLVQPVGSPLSLECTVEGTSNPNLYWYRQAAGRGLQLLFYSVGIGQISSEVPQNLSASRPQDRQFILSSKKLLLSDSGFYLCAWSPMNTEAFFGQGTRLTVV.

The rearrangement joins TRBV3-1 (or the pseudogene TRBV3-2) to TRBJ2-2; D possibly corresponds to TRBD1 (6 bases). The CDR3 runs 14 residues. Germline loops: CDR1 LGHDT, CDR2 YNNKEL (reference sequence). V shed 2 bases and J shed 7 bases, with 11 bases lying between them. This CDR3 is CASSQYRAVGELFF. CDR3 nucleotide sequence: TGTGCCAGCAGCCAATACAGGGCAGTCGGGGAGCTGTTTTTT.